Below are 9 T cell receptor beta chains sequenced from a single sample in a study of beta chain features in type 1 diabetes. The whole isolated RNA underwent reverse transcription, so sequencing captured expressed TCRB transcripts. Only in-frame clones appear in the TCRdb table, and some are missing; sequencing was by immunoSEQ multiplex PCR. The sample contains 250,000 to 400,000 clones, 11% to 15% of which appear only once. The sample taken for sequencing was central memory CD4+ T cells from blood. The receptors derive from a young man in good health.

This clone was seen a few times. The V and J genes are TRBV5-4 and TRBJ2-3, with D uncertain. The CDR3 runs to 13 residues. The germline CDR1 and CDR2 sequences are SGHNT and YYREEE (reference sequence). The ends were cut back, 6 bases at V and 6 bases at J, with 14 bases in the middle. The CDR3 sequence: CASMANLADTQYF. The CDR3 DNA reads as TGTGCCAGCATGGCTAATCTTGCGGATACGCAGTATTTT.

The CDR3 here is CASRIQRAEAFF. In DNA, the CDR3 is TGTGCCAGCAGGATACAGAGAGCTGAAGCTTTCTTT. The chain couples TRBV6-1 to TRBJ1-1; D not resolved. This CDR3 contains 12 residues. V was trimmed by 6 bases and J by 6 bases, leaving 11 bases between them. The germline V gene encodes CDR1 MNHNS and CDR2 SASEGT.

This clone was observed a few times. The rearrangement links TRBV11-3 to TRBJ1-1; possibly TRBD1 for D (6 bases). Germline V gives CDR1 SGHNT, CDR2 YENEEA. The ends were cut back, 5 bases at V and 5 bases at J, with 18 bases in the middle. CDR3 length: 15 amino acids. The CDR3 sequence is CASSTAHTGATEAFF. CDR3 in DNA: TGTGCCAGCAGCACCGCACACACGGGGGCTACTGAAGCTTTCTTT.

This clone was counted between two and nine times. J is TRBJ1-2 and V is TRBV29-1; D is perhaps TRBD1 (5 bases). Germline CDR1 and CDR2: SQVTM and ANQGSEA. This CDR3 comprises 12 residues. Deletions cut 1 base from V and 8 bases from J, with 11 bases between. The DNA for the CDR3 is TGCAGCGTTGAAGCTGGGGGTCACGGCTACACCTTC. It is translated as CSVEAGGHGYTF.

This clone was recorded at least ten times. The V and J genes are TRBV14 and TRBJ2-1; 8 bases are a match to TRBD1. Per germline, CDR1 SGHDN and CDR2 FVKESK. This CDR3 is built from 16 residues. V lost 4 bases to trimming and J lost 10 bases; unmatched junction nucleotides: 15. The CDR3 region is CASSPVRTGGRNEQFF. The CDR3 region has the DNA TGTGCCAGCAGCCCGGTACGCACAGGGGGAAGGAACGAGCAGTTCTTC.

V gene TRBV2 combines with J gene TRBJ2-1; TRBD1 aligns across 12 bases. The CDR3 covers 14 residues. Per the germline V gene, CDR1 is SNHLY and CDR2 is FYNNEI. The V and J ends lost 6 bases and 7 bases, in that order; junction bases with no gene match: 4. The CDR3 loop is CASRGTGGWNEQFF. The CDR3 nucleotides are TGTGCCAGCAGGGGGACAGGGGGCTGGAATGAGCAGTTCTTC.

The chain is built from TRBV10-1 and TRBJ2-3; D is tentatively TRBD1 or TRBD2 (5 bases each). The CDR3 length is 13 residues. Per the germline V gene, CDR1 is WNHNN and CDR2 is SYGVQD (reference sequence). Trimming removed 3 bases from V and 3 bases from J, with 7 bases in between. The CDR3: CASSDRETDTQYF. CDR3 DNA sequence: TGCGCCAGCAGTGACAGGGAGACAGATACGCAGTATTTT.

This clone showed up just a few times. The J gene is TRBJ2-2, the V gene TRBV19; D might be TRBD1 or TRBD2, each matching 7 bases. Germline V gene data show CDR1 as LNHDA and CDR2 as SQIVND (reference sequence). The V end lost 3 bases, the J end lost 1 base, and 12 bases lay between the germline ends. This CDR3 is 16 amino acids long. CDR3 nucleotide sequence: TGTGCCAGTAGTATCAGGGGGACTATGAACACCGGGGAGCTGTTTTTT. Protein sequence: CASSIRGTMNTGELFF.

J is TRBJ2-3 and V is TRBV6-6, with 11 bases aligning to TRBD2. With 10 bases clipped from V and 4 bases from J, the junction kept 10 bases outside the gene matches. The CDR3 loop spans 15 amino acids. Germline values: CDR1 MNHNY, CDR2 SVGAGI (reference sequence). CDR3 DNA sequence: TGTGCCACTCAATCACTAGCGGGAGTGGCAGATACGCAGTATTTT. Encoded protein: CATQSLAGVADTQYF.